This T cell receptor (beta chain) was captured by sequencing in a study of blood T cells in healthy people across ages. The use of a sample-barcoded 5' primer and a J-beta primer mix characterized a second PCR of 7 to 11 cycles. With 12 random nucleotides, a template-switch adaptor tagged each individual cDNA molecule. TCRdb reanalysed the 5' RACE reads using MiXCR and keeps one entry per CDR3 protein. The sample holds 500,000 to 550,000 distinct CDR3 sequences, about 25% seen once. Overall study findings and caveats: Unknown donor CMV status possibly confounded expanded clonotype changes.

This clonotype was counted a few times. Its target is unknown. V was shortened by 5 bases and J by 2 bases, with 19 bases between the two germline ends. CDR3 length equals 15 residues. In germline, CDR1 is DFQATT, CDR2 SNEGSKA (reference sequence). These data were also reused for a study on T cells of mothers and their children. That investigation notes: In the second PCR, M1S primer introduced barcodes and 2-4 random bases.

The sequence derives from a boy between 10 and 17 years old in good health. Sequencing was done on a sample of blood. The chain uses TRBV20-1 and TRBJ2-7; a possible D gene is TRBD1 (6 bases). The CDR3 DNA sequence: TGCAGTGCTGAACCTCTGGACAGAAATACCTACGAGCAGTACTTC. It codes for CSAEPLDRNTYEQYF.